One T cell receptor (beta chain) is described in this entry. The antigen it recognizes is unknown. Per-nucleotide qualities are absent, and no much larger clonotype sits a single base away. In total, 666 healthy bone marrow donors made up the cohort. All cohort members were sampled while nominally healthy, although unrecorded immune exposures were likely present. The donor was CMV seropositive and was included in the group of 289 seropositive cohort members. A peripheral blood sample was collected from each donor, and TCR beta sequencing was performed on peripheral blood mononuclear cells. Genomic DNA was extracted from the blood cell samples with the Qiagen DNeasy Blood Extraction Kit. The data stem from a study of cytomegalovirus exposure and HLA in healthy donors (dated by TCRdb to 2017 to 2019). Background on the whole study: An earlier analysis of under 600 of the donors reported about 250 Gb of sequence data and 120 million or so unique TCR beta sequences from about 200 million T cells. To study patterns of TCR occurrence, a later analysis re-analyzed previously published TCR beta repertoires from around 670 donors and added high-resolution HLA genotyping. Because of strong linkage in the cohort, roughly five DR-DQ haplotypes were treated as single units for association and clustering. High-throughput TCR immunosequencing, statistical association of individual TCRs with disease status, and machine learning were combined to predict cytomegalovirus infection status. An earlier analysis of roughly 600 of the donors used high-throughput TCR beta sequencing to judge whether each TCR beta V gene segment behaved as functional or pseudogenic. Typing coverage varied by locus: roughly 620-640 donors for A, B, C, DRB1 and DQB1; approximately 520 for DQA1; about 570 for DPA1; about 450 for DPB1. An early release that covered around 590 HLA-typed donors contained approximately 300 gigabases of sequencing data and tens of millions of unique TCR sequences. Donor age, sex, ethnicity and CMV serostatus were collected together with the repertoire data. The aim of the study was to test whether cataloging public T cell receptors could identify signatures of past pathogen exposure. The study profiled the T cell repertoires of 666 subjects by immunosequencing and related them to cytomegalovirus serostatus. Among 398 genotyped donors of the cohort, an average of about 240,000 unique TCR beta nucleotide sequences were sequenced per donor, around 18% of them non-productive. In a later genetic analysis, genome-wide SNP genotypes for about three fifths of the roughly 670 donors were used, and that subset was treated as a discovery cohort. Along with the approximately 600-subject first cohort, a separate validation cohort of over a hundred different subjects was used. Every discovery cohort repertoire had been produced on one sequencing platform. Of the roughly 400 genotyped donors, 81% fell in the genetic ancestry cluster associated with self-reported Caucasian donors. In the later analysis, no new phenotypic data were used to find candidate immune exposures; instead, reliance was placed on TCR beta sequences and their occurrence across donors. Both class I and class II loci were covered by HLA typing, at four-digit resolution.

V was cut back by 4 bases and J by 2 bases, leaving a gap of 6 bases between them. Inclusive of the bounding cysteine and phenylalanine, the CDR3 is 12 residues long. Only the CDR3 portion is preserved as DNA: 36 bases, with reading frame beginning at the first base. The germline V gene (reference sequence) sets CDR1 to GTSNPN and CDR2 to SVGIG. The library was produced with the immunoSEQ multiplex PCR assay. For the multiplex PCR, a mixture combining 60 forward primers for TCR Vbeta segments and 13 reverse primers for TCR Jbeta segments was used. The CDR3 region of rearranged TCR beta genes was amplified from genomic DNA with a multiplex PCR assay. The amplified TCR beta libraries were sequenced on the Illumina HiSeq System as 87-base-pair reads. As for the original processing: A later analysis tallied some 79 million unique TCR beta chains across the approximately 670 repertoires, and about 12 million of those chains were shared by two or more donors. To remove PCR and sequencing errors, raw reads were error-corrected and collapsed into unique sequences using a nearest-neighbor algorithm that merged closely related sequences. CDR3 sequences were aligned to IMGT reference sequences to assign V, D and J gene segments. For a sequence to be retained, at least a six-nucleotide match to both a V gene segment and a J gene segment was required. Rearrangements were classified as productive when the CDR3 lacked stop codons and remained in frame with V and J, and all other rearrangements were classified as non-productive. Following IMGT convention, CDR3 was defined as the stretch from the second conserved V-encoded cysteine to the conserved J-encoded phenylalanine. The earlier analysis of around 640 of the donors excluded sequences that lacked an unambiguous match to a single V gene segment. An earlier analysis of about 590 of the donors classified V segments as functional when productive rearrangements were above 56.7% and as segregating when the standard deviation between donors was above 5%. To diagnose cytomegalovirus status from the catalog of TCR beta chain sequences, a statistical classification framework was built. V and J gene assignment, in a later analysis, came from comparing TCR nucleotide sequences with IMGT/GENE-DB human TR gene sequences. In a later analysis, CDR3 sequences and most-parsimonious VDJ recombination scenarios were assigned using the TCRdist pipeline. A later analysis defined each TCR beta chain by its CDR3 amino acid sequence plus V-gene family, and excluded reads lacking a unique V-gene family. To address suspected cross-contamination and a sequencing artifact, a later analysis removed some 620 highly shared, low-generation-probability nucleotide sequences. For each public chain, a later analysis derived a clonal expansion index from normalized ranks of inferred template counts within each repertoire. In a later analysis, generation probabilities were computed using a VDJ recombination model fitted to out-of-frame rearrangements, and the results were checked against IGoR. A later analysis scored TCR-TCR, TCR-HLA and TCR-CMV co-occurrence with hypergeometric tests, applying a repertoire-size bias correction to TCR pairs. A later analysis estimated false discovery rates by permuting HLA or CMV assignments 20 times. In a later analysis, co-occurring TCRs were grouped using DBSCAN, with TCRdist sequence similarity added in when clustering inside HLA-allele-positive subsets. Repertoires with fewer than 30,000 or more than 120,000 public chains were left out of co-occurrence clustering, as were about 5 repertoires with anomalous nucleotide sharing. Held by TCRdb, this immuneACCESS table contains in-frame sequences only and omits some clones. Under half of the omission traces to an unresolved V gene where checked; the cause of the rest is unknown. V and J calls and clone size are those listed in that table; D and trimming were worked out from the DNA. The sample table holds about 150,000 clones, of which under 85% were seen once. Roughly 5.2% of the sample is held by the ten biggest clonotypes.

Broader findings and caveats from the paper: The study listed over 150 TCR beta chains as associated with cytomegalovirus. Linkage disequilibrium might explain the correlated functional status among segregating V segments, but an unknown experimental factor could not be ruled out. In both the original and validation cohorts, the classifier was reported to diagnose cytomegalovirus status with high specificity and sensitivity. The sequencing pipeline was judged likely to have produced a cluster of highly shared sequence variants as a technical artifact. According to a later analysis, parvovirus B19, influenza, CMV and Epstein-Barr virus appeared linked to several top co-occurrence clusters. Most CMV-associated TCR beta chains appeared to be HLA-restricted in a later analysis, and the HLA associations seemed to be driven largely by CMV exposure. Immune exposure information for the cohort was limited to CMV serostatus. A later analysis associated 16,951 TCR beta sequences with specific HLA alleles at a false discovery rate of 0.05. The cohort was sequenced for TCR beta chains only, and without alpha or paired-chain data the features that could be detected were limited. Most TCR sequences were seen in very few donors, while some public TCRs were found in many individuals. Some IMGT-functional V segments, including TRBV6-2 and TRBV6-3, could not be distinguished by the 87-base-pair reads and were therefore excluded. V-gene and J-gene trimming of TCR beta chains was associated with a missense DCLRE1C variant in a later genetic analysis, and the association was replicated in an independent cohort. A later genetic analysis reported fewer N-insertions in productive TCRs among donors in an Asian-associated ancestry cluster than the approximately 670-donor mean. A later analysis found that TCR association rates varied across HLA loci, with DRB1 alleles showing the most associated TCRs and HLA-C alleles the fewest. Assigning TCR associations to individual alleles was difficult when HLA alleles, especially DR and DQ, strongly co-occurred. Because counts were too low, about 15 rarely observed V segments, including chromosome 9 orphons, were left out of the earlier analysis of 500 to 750 of the donors. A further reported finding was that TCR beta sequences accurately predicted the HLA-A and HLA-B alleles for most subjects in the first cohort. Sequencing depth was assumed to be roughly uniform across donors in the presence/absence analyses, though that assumption may not hold. Because HLA typing was missing for some donors at each locus, association tests included only the typed subset. An earlier analysis of 587 of the donors showed that most TCR beta V segments appeared in productive rearrangements either about 87% or about 30% of the time, which broadly matched IMGT annotations. The authors suggested that the approach could potentially be extended to other disease states and immunological phenotypes. In a later analysis, HLA-associated TCR beta chains were found to be more clonally expanded and to have lower generation probabilities than equally common non-associated chains. A few of the identified cytomegalovirus-associated TCR beta chains were confirmed in vitro to be specific for cytomegalovirus antigens.

The sequence is built from TRBV30 and TRBJ1-5; perhaps TRBD1 is the D gene, with 6 bases matching. The sequencing sample was made of PBMCs. The clonotype was recovered from a woman between 18 and 30 years old in good health and CMV-seropositive. DNA sequence: TGTGCCTGGAACAGGGGCAATCAGCCCCAGCATTTT. Its product reads: CAWNRGNQPQHF.